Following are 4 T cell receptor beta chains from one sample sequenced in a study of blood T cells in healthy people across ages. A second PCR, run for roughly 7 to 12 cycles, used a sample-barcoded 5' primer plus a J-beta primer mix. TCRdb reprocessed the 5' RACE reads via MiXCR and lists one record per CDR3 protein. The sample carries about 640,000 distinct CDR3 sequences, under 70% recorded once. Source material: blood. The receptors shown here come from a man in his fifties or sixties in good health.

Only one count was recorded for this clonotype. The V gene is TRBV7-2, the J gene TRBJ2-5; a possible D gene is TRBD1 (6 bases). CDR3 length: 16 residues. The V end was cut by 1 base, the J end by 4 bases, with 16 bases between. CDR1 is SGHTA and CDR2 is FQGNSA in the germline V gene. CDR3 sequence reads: CASSLDSRGGRETQYF. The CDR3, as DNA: TGTGCCAGCAGCTTAGATTCGAGAGGGGGACGAGAGACCCAGTACTTC.

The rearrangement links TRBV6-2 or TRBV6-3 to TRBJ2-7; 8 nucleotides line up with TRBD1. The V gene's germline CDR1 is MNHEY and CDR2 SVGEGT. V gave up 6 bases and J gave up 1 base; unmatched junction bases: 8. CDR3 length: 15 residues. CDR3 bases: TGTGCCAGCAGAACCGGGACAGGATCGTCCTACGAGCAGTACTTC. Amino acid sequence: CASRTGTGSSYEQYF.

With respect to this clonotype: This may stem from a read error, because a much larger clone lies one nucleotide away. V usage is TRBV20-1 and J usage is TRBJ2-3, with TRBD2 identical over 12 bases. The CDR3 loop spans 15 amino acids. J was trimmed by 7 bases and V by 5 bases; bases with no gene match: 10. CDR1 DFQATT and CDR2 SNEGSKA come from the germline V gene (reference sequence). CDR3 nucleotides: TGCAGTGCTTCCCTAGCGGGGGGGCTTGTAAATACGCAGTATTTT. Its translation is CSASLAGGLVNTQYF.

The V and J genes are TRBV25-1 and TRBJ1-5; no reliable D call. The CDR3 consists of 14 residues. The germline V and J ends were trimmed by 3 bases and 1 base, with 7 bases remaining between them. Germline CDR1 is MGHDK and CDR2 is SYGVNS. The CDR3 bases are TGTGCCAGCAGTGACTTGGGAAGCAATCAGCCCCAGCATTTT. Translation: CASSDLGSNQPQHF.